A single sample gave rise to the 12 T cell receptor beta chains below, sequenced in a study of T cells in Graves' hyperthyroidism and ophthalmopathy. Researchers amplified the TCR beta CDR3 regions from RNA transcripts. The TCR CDR3 first-round RT-PCR relied on the HTBI primer set. TCRdb ran MiXCR on the multiplex PCR reads and lists one entry per CDR3 protein. This table holds approximately 400,000 distinct CDR3 sequences, approximately 15% found once. Material for sequencing was blood. These receptors all stem from an older woman with Graves' hyperthyroidism.

This clonotype showed up many times. The CDR3 sequence: CASSIGTSGSVDQFF. CDR3 nucleotide sequence: TGTGCCAGCAGCATAGGGACTAGCGGGAGTGTGGACCAGTTCTTC. The genes are TRBV7-9 and TRBJ2-1, with 14 bases identical to TRBD2. The CDR3 runs to 15 residues. The V and J ends lost 5 bases and 13 bases, in that order; junction bases with no gene match: 10. Germline V lookup: CDR1 SEHNR, CDR2 FQNEAQ (reference sequence).

In DNA form, the CDR3 reads TGTGCCAGCAGTTTCCAGGGTGGGCTTAGCAATCAGCCCCAGCATTTT. Translating gives CASSFQGGLSNQPQHF. This chain connects TRBV27 to TRBJ1-5; tentatively, D is TRBD1 (5 bases). The CDR3 extends over 16 amino acids. Trimming pared 3 bases from V and 0 bases from J, leaving 12 bases between. CDR1 and CDR2 (germline): MNHEY, SMNVEV (reference sequence).

The chain joins TRBV20-1 to TRBJ1-5; D uncertain. Trimming took 0 bases from V and 3 from J, leaving 12 bases between them. CDR3 size: 15 residues. CDR1 is DFQATT, CDR2 SNEGSKA, per germline (reference sequence). The CDR3 protein is CSARDRRQINQPQHF. The CDR3 DNA is TGCAGTGCTAGAGATCGTCGGCAGATCAATCAGCCCCAGCATTTT.

This clonotype has a count of ten or more. V is TRBV6-1 and J is TRBJ1-1, with 10 bases fitting TRBD1. V lost 5 bases, J lost 4 bases, and 4 bases stayed unmatched. Germline CDR1 is MNHNS and CDR2 is SASEGT. The length of the CDR3 is 14 residues. CDR3 nucleotides: TGTGCCAGCAGTTCATGGACAGGGGGCACTGAAGCTTTCTTT. This sequence encodes CASSSWTGGTEAFF.

This clonotype was counted a few times. The chain uses TRBV7-9 and TRBJ1-1; 8 bases agree with TRBD1. Germline values: CDR1 SEHNR, CDR2 FQNEAQ (reference sequence). The ends lost 5 bases at V and 3 bases at J; junction bases unmatched: 11. This CDR3 contains 16 residues. This chain's CDR3 is CASSDGQGLPHTEAFF. The CDR3 DNA follows: TGTGCCAGCAGCGACGGACAGGGTTTGCCCCACACTGAAGCTTTCTTT. Supplemented by reference TRBV7-9 and TRBJ1-1, the full variable domain reads DTGVSQNPRHKITKRGQNVTFRCDPISEHNRLYWYRQTLGQGPEFLTYFQNEAQLEKSRLLSDRFSAERPKGSFSTLEIQRTEQGDSAMYLCASSDGQGLPHTEAFFGQGTRLTVV.

V usage is TRBV3-1 and J usage is TRBJ2-1, with a tentative D call TRBD2 (5 bases). CDR3 size: 13 residues. From germline, CDR1 is LGHDT and CDR2 YNNKEL (reference sequence). Trimming took 0 bases from V and 9 from J, leaving 9 bases between them. The CDR3 region is CASSQDLGGEQFF. CDR3 sequence (DNA): TGTGCCAGCAGCCAAGATCTCGGAGGTGAGCAGTTCTTC.

The V gene is TRBV3-1, the J gene TRBJ2-5; maybe TRBD1 (6 bases). Germline lookup yields CDR1 LGHDT and CDR2 YNNKEL (reference sequence). The ends were cut back, 8 bases at V and 3 bases at J, with 13 bases in the middle. The CDR3 extends over 13 amino acids. The CDR3 is CASSRDIEETQYF. The CDR3, as DNA: TGTGCCAGCTCCCGGGACATCGAAGAGACCCAGTACTTC.

This clonotype occurred many times. V and J are TRBV3-1 and TRBJ1-2; unclear D gene. The CDR3 is 13 residues long. V shed 4 bases and J shed 8 bases, with 14 bases lying between them. Germline CDR1 reads LGHDT; CDR2 reads YNNKEL (reference sequence). This CDR3 is CASSREAVDGYTF. The CDR3 coding sequence is TGTGCCAGCAGCCGAGAAGCAGTAGACGGCTACACCTTC.

This chain joins TRBV6-1 and TRBJ2-3, with unresolved D. V lost 5 bases and J lost 0, with 15 bases in between. CDR1 and CDR2 from the germline V gene are MNHNS and SASEGT. The CDR3 runs 16 residues. The CDR3 DNA follows: TGTGCCAGCAGTTCCCGGACCATGCCTAGCACAGATACGCAGTATTTT. Translating gives CASSSRTMPSTDTQYF.

In its sample, this clonotype was seen many times. V gene TRBV7-9 combines with J gene TRBJ2-3, with D unclear. This CDR3 is 14 amino acids long. Germline lookup yields CDR1 SEHNR and CDR2 FQNEAQ (reference sequence). Trimming took off 10 bases at V and 1 base at J, with 15 bases between the two ends. The CDR3 protein is CAIHLTAGTDTQYF. In DNA, the CDR3 is TGTGCCATCCACTTAACGGCTGGCACAGATACGCAGTATTTT.

At least ten counts were recorded for this clonotype. The chain is built from TRBV6-1 and TRBJ2-5; TRBD2 might be the D (6 bases). Germline V lookup: CDR1 MNHNS, CDR2 SASEGT. The CDR3 covers 12 residues. V lost 9 bases to trimming and J lost 2 bases, with 10 bases between them. CDR3 sequence (DNA): TGTGCCAGTCTGGGACTTCAAGAGACCCAGTACTTC. Protein product: CASLGLQETQYF.

At least ten counts were recorded for this clonotype. The CDR3, as DNA: TGTGCCAGCAGCTCGGGACAGGCAAGCTCCTACGAGCAGTACTTC. Translation gives CASSSGQASSYEQYF. This sequence joins TRBV11-3 and TRBJ2-7; TRBD1 agrees at 8 bases. Trimming cost V 4 bases and J 0 bases; bases outside gene matches: 5. This CDR3 contains 15 residues. CDR1 and CDR2 from the germline V gene are SGHNT and YENEEA.